The TCR beta chain under discussion was sequenced for a study of blood T cell repertoires in COVID-19. The assay was immunoSEQ multiplex PCR, and TCRdb's table has in-frame clones only and misses some. The sample lists under 200,000 clones, 75% to 90% occurring once. The CDR3 sequence is 16 residues long. Per germline, CDR1 SGHTA and CDR2 FQGNSA. V shed 5 bases, J shed 0 bases, and the junction held 7 bases outside the gene matches. This sequence was found in a woman in her fifties or sixties with acute or convalescent COVID-19. The source material was peripheral blood. The rearrangement links TRBV7-2 to TRBJ2-1, with TRBD1 identical over 7 bases. This CDR3 reads CASSLRDRGSYNEQFF. The CDR3 DNA follows: TGTGCCAGCAGCCTCCGGGACAGAGGCTCCTACAATGAGCAGTTCTTC. The full variable domain, its missing parts supplied by reference TRBV7-2 and TRBJ2-1, is GAGVSQSPSNKVTEKGKDVELRCDPISGHTALYWYRQSLGQGLEFLIYFQGNSAPDKSGLPSDRFSAERTGGSVSTLTIQRTQQEDSAVYLCASSLRDRGSYNEQFFGPGTRLTVL.